Presented here are 22 T cell receptor beta chains from one specimen sequenced in a study of cytomegalovirus exposure and HLA in healthy donors. This PCR relied on a set of 60 Vbeta primers and 13 Jbeta primers. Sequencing was performed with immunoSEQ multiplex PCR; in TCRdb, only in-frame clones are kept and a portion is missing. The table shows over 55,000 clones, with roughly 80% occurring only once. The source material was PBMCs. The receptor source for this set is a man aged 35 to 55 in good health and CMV-seronegative.

The chain uses TRBV7-9 and TRBJ1-1, with D hard to call. This CDR3 comprises 13 residues. CDR1 and CDR2 (germline): SEHNR, FQNEAQ (reference sequence). Trimming removed 6 bases at V and 2 bases at J, with 10 bases between. The DNA for the CDR3 is TGTGCCAGCAGGGGCGGGTTAAACACTGAAGCTTTCTTT. Translated, it gives CASRGGLNTEAFF.

The genes are TRBV27 and TRBJ2-3; TRBD2 might be the D (6 bases). Germline V gene lookup returns CDR1 MNHEY and CDR2 SMNVEV (reference sequence). The length of the CDR3 is 15 residues. The V end was cut by 8 bases, the J end by 1 base, with 16 bases between. The CDR3 nucleotides read TGTGCCAGCCGACCTCTCGGCGGGGGCACAGATACGCAGTATTTT. Protein: CASRPLGGGTDTQYF.

This clone was detected only once. This chain joins TRBV6-1 and TRBJ1-5, with TRBD1 identical over 9 bases. The length of the CDR3 is 17 residues. Germline CDR1 is MNHNS and CDR2 is SASEGT. V lost 3 bases and J lost 4; bases outside the gene matches: 10. The CDR3 region is CASSDTETGGVNQPQHF. In DNA form, the CDR3 reads TGTGCCAGCAGTGACACCGAGACAGGGGGTGTAAATCAGCCCCAGCATTTT.

The V and J genes are TRBV27 and TRBJ1-1; the D gene is possibly TRBD1 (5 bases). Trimming removed 5 bases at V and 4 bases at J, with 20 bases between. The germline CDR1 and CDR2 sequences are MNHEY and SMNVEV (reference sequence). This CDR3 has 16 amino acids. CDR3 residues: CASSLYGVSGGTEAFF. DNA for the CDR3: TGTGCCAGCAGTCTGTATGGGGTCTCGGGGGGCACTGAAGCTTTCTTT.

The chain links TRBV7-3 to TRBJ1-1; D might be TRBD1 (6 bases). V was shortened by 1 base and J by 5 bases, with 17 bases between the two germline ends. This CDR3 spans 16 amino acids. Germline CDR1 reads SGHTA; CDR2 reads FQGTGA. The CDR3 nucleotides are TGTGCCAGCAGCTTAATGGGCAGGGGTATAGGAACTGAAGCTTTCTTT. Translated: CASSLMGRGIGTEAFF.

J is TRBJ2-7 and V is TRBV7-2; 12 nucleotides align to TRBD1. J lost 4 bases, V lost 4 bases, and 8 bases had no gene match. The germline V gene has CDR1 SGHTA and CDR2 FQGNSA. The CDR3 has 16 residues. CDR3 nucleotide sequence: TGTGCCAGCAGCTCGCCTCCGGGACAGGGGGCTTACGAGCAGTACTTC. This translates into CASSSPPGQGAYEQYF.

The rearrangement joins TRBV27 to TRBJ1-3; D ambiguous. Germline V CDR1 and CDR2: MNHEY, SMNVEV (reference sequence). The CDR3 has 14 residues. The V end lost 2 bases, the J end lost 1 base, and 6 bases lay between the germline ends. The DNA for the CDR3 is TGTGCCAGCAGTTTAGTGGCATCTGGAAACACCATATATTTT. Residues: CASSLVASGNTIYF.

This rearrangement joins TRBV19 to TRBJ2-3; unclear D gene. Germline CDR1 reads LNHDA; CDR2 reads SQIVND (reference sequence). The CDR3 covers 15 residues. With 1 base removed from V and 3 bases from J, the gap between germline ends came to 11 bases. The CDR3 loop is CASSIVLSTTDTQYF. CDR3 nucleotides: TGTGCCAGTAGTATAGTGTTATCAACAACAGATACGCAGTATTTT.

The genes are TRBV7-2 and TRBJ2-6; TRBD2 is a possible D gene (6 bases). V dropped 1 base and J dropped 11 bases, with 15 bases sitting between them. Germline V CDR1 and CDR2: SGHTA, FQGNSA. The CDR3 is 15 residues long. CDR3 in DNA: TGTGCCAGCAGCTTAGTTGCGGGGACTTTGGACGTCCTGACTTTC. This gives the protein CASSLVAGTLDVLTF.

The chain combines TRBV5-6 with TRBJ1-3; no reliable D call. Per germline, CDR1 SGHDT and CDR2 YYEEEE. With 0 bases removed from V and 0 bases from J, the gap between germline ends came to 7 bases. The CDR3 consists of 15 residues. The CDR3 is CASSLERNSGNTIYF. The CDR3 DNA follows: TGTGCCAGCAGCTTGGAGCGCAACTCTGGAAACACCATATATTTT.

V is TRBV19 and J is TRBJ2-5; 12 bases align to TRBD2. Germline CDR1 and CDR2: LNHDA and SQIVND (reference sequence). The CDR3 runs 15 residues. After removal of 4 bases from V and 3 bases from J, the junction contained 3 bases not matched to a gene. DNA of the CDR3: TGTGCCAGTAGTACTAGCGGGGGGGCAGAAGAGACCCAGTACTTC. Translation: CASSTSGGAEETQYF. Together with reference TRBV19 and TRBJ2-5, the CDR3 gives the full variable domain: DGGITQSPKYLFRKEGQNVTLSCEQNLNHDAMYWYRQDPGQGLRLIYYSQIVNDFQKGDIAEGYSVSREKKESFPLTVTSAQKNPTAFYLCASSTSGGAEETQYFGPGTRLLVL.

The chain joins TRBV6-5 to TRBJ2-7; TRBD1 agrees at 8 bases. Trimming at V came to 5 bases and at J to 2 bases, leaving 5 bases not matched to a gene. The CDR3 loop spans 14 amino acids. The germline CDR1 and CDR2 sequences are MNHEY and SVGAGI. CDR3 residues: CASSGTGYPYEQYF. CDR3 sequence (DNA): TGTGCCAGCAGTGGGACAGGATACCCCTACGAGCAGTACTTC.

Here the CDR3 reads CASEQGVGTDSPLHF. The CDR3 nucleotides are TGTGCCAGTGAACAGGGGGTGGGGACAGATTCACCCCTCCACTTT. The chain combines TRBV19 with TRBJ1-6; 8 bases align to TRBD1. Germline CDR1 is LNHDA and CDR2 is SQIVND (reference sequence). Trimming took 8 bases from V and 8 from J; bases not matched to a gene: 11. The CDR3 is 15 residues long.

In DNA, the CDR3 is TGCAGCGTTGTTTATCTTGAAGGGGTAGGAGAAGCTTTCTTT. This codes for CSVVYLEGVGEAFF. This chain uses TRBV29-1 with TRBJ1-1; weak D call: TRBD1 (5 bases). The germline V gene encodes CDR1 SQVTM and CDR2 ANQGSEA. This CDR3 spans 14 amino acids. V lost 4 bases and J lost 8, with 20 bases in between. The full variable domain, completed using reference TRBV29-1 and TRBJ1-1, is SAVISQKPSRDICQRGTSLTIQCQVDSQVTMMFWYRQQPGQSLTLIATANQGSEATYESGFVIDKFPISRPNLTFSTLTVSNMSPEDSSIYLCSVVYLEGVGEAFFGQGTRLTVV.

This sequence joins TRBV13 and TRBJ1-2; no clear D. Germline V gives CDR1 PRHDT, CDR2 FYEKMQ (reference sequence). The V end lost 4 bases, the J end lost 0 bases, and 12 bases lay between the germline ends. The CDR3 sequence is 15 residues long. CDR3 residues: CASSSPVRSNYGYTF. DNA for the CDR3: TGTGCCAGCAGCTCACCAGTCAGATCTAACTATGGCTACACCTTC.

This chain connects TRBV7-2 to TRBJ1-2; the D gene is possibly TRBD1 (6 bases). Trimming took 5 bases from V and 4 from J, leaving 17 bases between them. CDR1 and CDR2 from the germline V gene are SGHTA and FQGNSA. This CDR3 is built from 15 residues. CDR3 sequence (DNA): TGTGCCAGCAGCCCTAGGGGGGGGAGCACCTATGGCTACACCTTC. It yields the protein CASSPRGGSTYGYTF.

The V gene is TRBV7-8, the J gene TRBJ2-1; a possible D gene is TRBD1 (6 bases). Germline V gene lookup returns CDR1 SGHVS and CDR2 FQNEAQ. V lost 1 base and J 1 base, leaving 14 bases between the germline ends. CDR3 size: 17 residues. The CDR3, as DNA: TGTGCCAGCAGCTTAGTTTGGCAGGGGCTATCCTACAATGAGCAGTTCTTC. This encodes CASSLVWQGLSYNEQFF.

This chain joins TRBV4-1 and TRBJ2-3; the match to TRBD2 covers 9 bases. Looked up from germline, CDR1 is MGHRA and CDR2 is YSYEKL. The CDR3 runs to 16 residues. Unmatched junction bases numbered 6, after V lost 1 base and J lost 4 bases. The CDR3 DNA follows: TGCGCCAGCAGCCAAGGGGCGGGGGGGCCCCCAGATACGCAGTATTTT. Its protein product is CASSQGAGGPPDTQYF.

The chain recombines TRBV7-2 with TRBJ1-6; weak D call: TRBD1 (6 bases). The CDR3 is 16 residues long. Trimming took off 6 bases at V and 7 bases at J, with 19 bases between the two ends. Germline values: CDR1 SGHTA, CDR2 FQGNSA. The chain's CDR3 is CASRPLPRGRNSPLHF. The CDR3 DNA sequence: TGTGCCAGCAGGCCCCTCCCCAGGGGACGGAATTCACCCCTCCACTTT.

The chain couples TRBV10-1 to TRBJ1-2, with unresolved D. The CDR3 consists of 13 residues. CDR1 and CDR2 (germline): WNHNN, SYGVQD (reference sequence). The V gene lost 2 bases and the J gene lost 6 bases, with 10 bases spanning the gap. The CDR3 DNA reads as TGCGCCAGCAGTGAGCGGGTCATGAATGGCTACACCTTC. The encoded protein is CASSERVMNGYTF.

This sequence joins TRBV29-1 and TRBJ1-4, with 7 bases matching TRBD1. V lost 6 bases, J lost 2 bases, and 9 bases stayed unmatched. In germline, CDR1 is SQVTM, CDR2 ANQGSEA. There are 15 residues in the CDR3. CDR3 DNA sequence: TGCAGCGTCCGGGACAGTTATTCTACTAATGAAAAACTGTTTTTT. Residues: CSVRDSYSTNEKLFF.

The genes are TRBV18 and TRBJ2-1; D gene uncertain. Trimming took 1 base from V and 6 from J, leaving 10 bases between them. Germline lookup yields CDR1 KGHSH and CDR2 LQKENI. This CDR3 comprises 14 residues. The CDR3 coding sequence is TGTGCCAGCTCACCACGTTTGAGGAGCAATGAGCAGTTCTTC. Amino acids: CASSPRLRSNEQFF. The variable domain in full, with the rest retrieved from reference TRBV18 and TRBJ2-1, is NAGVMQNPRHLVRRRGQEARLRCSPMKGHSHVYWYRQLPEEGLKFMVYLQKENIIDESGMPKERFSAEFPKEGPSILRIQQVVRGDSAAYFCASSPRLRSNEQFFGPGTRLTVL.